This T cell receptor (beta chain) was profiled in a study of T cell responses to AZD1222 COVID-19 vaccine. Study outcomes and limitations: Per reports, nearly half of all spike-specific TCRs target regions that are unmutated in variants. Repertoires in all cases were sampled only once the peak T cell response had passed. Clonal diversity was possibly underestimated, and the donors were mostly white British, with more females. Across the whole spike, CD4 TCRs peaked at regions 160-218 and 743-854.

Sequencing was performed with immunoSEQ multiplex PCR; in TCRdb, only in-frame clones are kept and a portion is missing. The repertoire includes 90,000 to 100,000 clones, around nine tenths of them detected once, and 2.5% to 3% sits in the top ten. Germline V lookup: CDR1 KGHDR, CDR2 SFDVKD. The CDR3 contains 15 residues. With V trimmed by 7 bases and J by 4 bases, 11 bases remained unmatched. Note on this clone: Its specificity is not known.

The chain employs TRBV24-1 and TRBJ1-2; 7 bases fit TRBD1. The specimen comprised peripheral blood, sampled on day 0 of AZD1222 vaccination. The TCR sequence derives from an adult in good health. CDR3 nucleotides: TGTGCCACCAGCGCTCGACAGGGACGGAGCTATGGCTACACCTTC. It yields the protein CATSARQGRSYGYTF.